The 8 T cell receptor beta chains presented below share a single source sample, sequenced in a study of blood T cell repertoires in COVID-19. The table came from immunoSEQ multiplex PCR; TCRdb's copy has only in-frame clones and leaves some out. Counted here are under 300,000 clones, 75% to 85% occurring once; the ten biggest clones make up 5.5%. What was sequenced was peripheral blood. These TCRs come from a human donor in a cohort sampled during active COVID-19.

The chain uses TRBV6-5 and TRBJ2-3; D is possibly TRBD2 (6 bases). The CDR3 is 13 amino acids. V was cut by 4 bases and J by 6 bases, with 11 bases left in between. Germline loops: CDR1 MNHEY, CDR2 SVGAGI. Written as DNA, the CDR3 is TGTGCCAGCAGTTTTACTAGCCGGGATACGCAGTATTTT. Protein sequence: CASSFTSRDTQYF.

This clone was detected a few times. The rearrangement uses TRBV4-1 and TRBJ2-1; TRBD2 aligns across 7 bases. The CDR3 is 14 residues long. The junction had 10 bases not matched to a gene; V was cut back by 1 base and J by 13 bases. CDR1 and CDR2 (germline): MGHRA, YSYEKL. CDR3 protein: CASSQAGREAGQFF. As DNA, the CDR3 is TGCGCCAGCAGCCAAGCTGGGAGGGAGGCTGGACAGTTCTTC.

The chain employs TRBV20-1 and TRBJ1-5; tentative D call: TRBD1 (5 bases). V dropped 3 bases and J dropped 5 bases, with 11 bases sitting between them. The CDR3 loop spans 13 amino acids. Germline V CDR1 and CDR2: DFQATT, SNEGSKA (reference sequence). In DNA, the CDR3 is TGCAGTGCTAGTCCCCAGGGCGATCAGCCCCAGCATTTT. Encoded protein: CSASPQGDQPQHF.

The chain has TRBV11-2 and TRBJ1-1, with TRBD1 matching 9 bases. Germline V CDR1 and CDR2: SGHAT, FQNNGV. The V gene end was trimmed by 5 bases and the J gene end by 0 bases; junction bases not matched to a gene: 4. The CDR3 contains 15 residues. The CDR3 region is CASSHRDRVNTEAFF. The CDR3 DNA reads TGTGCCAGCAGCCACCGGGACAGGGTGAACACTGAAGCTTTCTTT.

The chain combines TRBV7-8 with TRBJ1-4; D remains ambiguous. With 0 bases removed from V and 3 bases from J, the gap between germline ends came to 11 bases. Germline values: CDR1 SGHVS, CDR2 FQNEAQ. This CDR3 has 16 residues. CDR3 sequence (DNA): TGTGCCAGCAGCTTAGCGGTAGCGGCAGCTAATGAAAAACTGTTTTTT. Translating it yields CASSLAVAAANEKLFF.

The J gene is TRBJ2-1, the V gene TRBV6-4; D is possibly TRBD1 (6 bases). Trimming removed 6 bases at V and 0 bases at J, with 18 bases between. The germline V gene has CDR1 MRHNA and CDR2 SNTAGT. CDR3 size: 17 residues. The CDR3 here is CASSPFGGDYSYNEQFF. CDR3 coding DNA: TGTGCCAGCAGCCCGTTTGGGGGCGATTACTCCTACAATGAGCAGTTCTTC.

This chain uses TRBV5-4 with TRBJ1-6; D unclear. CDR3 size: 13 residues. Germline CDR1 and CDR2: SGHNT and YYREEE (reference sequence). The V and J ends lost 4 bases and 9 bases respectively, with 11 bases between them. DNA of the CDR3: TGTGCCAGCAGCGCCGCGAGAGGTTCACCCCTCCACTTT. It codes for CASSAARGSPLHF.

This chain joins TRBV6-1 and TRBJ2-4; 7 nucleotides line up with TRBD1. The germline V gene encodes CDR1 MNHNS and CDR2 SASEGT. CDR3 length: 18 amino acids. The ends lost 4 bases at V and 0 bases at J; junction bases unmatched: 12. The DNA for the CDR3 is TGTGCCAGCAGTGCGGGGACAGCTCCCCTACTAGCCAAAAACATTCAGTACTTC. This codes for CASSAGTAPLLAKNIQYF.